These 7 T cell receptor beta chains came from one sample sequenced in a study of blood T cell repertoires in COVID-19. Repertoires were generated with immunoSEQ multiplex PCR, while TCRdb's copy carries only in-frame clones and drops some. The sample lists roughly 110,000 clones; around 89% were seen once. The specimen sequenced was peripheral blood. The receptors come from a man aged 45-65 years with active or convalescent COVID-19.

The chain has TRBV5-8 and TRBJ1-2; 8 positions match TRBD1. J lost 4 bases, V lost 4 bases, and 6 bases had no gene match. There are 14 residues in the CDR3. The germline CDR1 and CDR2 sequences are SGHTS and YDEGEE. The CDR3 bases are TGTGCCAGCAGCAGGGACAGGTCGGGCTATGGCTACACCTTC. This translates into CASSRDRSGYGYTF. Using reference TRBV5-8 and TRBJ1-2 for the parts outside the CDR3, the full variable domain is EAGVTQSPTHLIKTRGQQATLRCSPISGHTSVYWYQQALGLGLQFLLWYDEGEERNRGNFPPRFSGRQFPNYSSELNVNALELEDSALYLCASSRDRSGYGYTFGSGTRLTVV.

The chain carries TRBV7-9 and TRBJ2-1; 8 nucleotides match TRBD1. J gave up 7 bases and V 5 bases, and 10 bases lay outside the gene matches. Germline V gives CDR1 SEHNR, CDR2 FQNEAQ (reference sequence). This CDR3 contains 15 residues. The CDR3 bases are TGTGCCAGCAGCCAGGGACAGGCCCCAGGGAATGAGCAGTTCTTC. This codes for CASSQGQAPGNEQFF.

V usage is TRBV28 and J usage is TRBJ2-4; TRBD2 is a possible D gene (5 bases). Germline lookup yields CDR1 MDHEN and CDR2 SYDVKM. Trimming removed 2 bases from V and 7 bases from J, with 15 bases in between. This CDR3 spans 15 amino acids. CDR3 in DNA: TGTGCCAGCAGTTTAATAGGGCGAGGGTCGAACATTCAGTACTTC. This codes for CASSLIGRGSNIQYF.

The chain is built from TRBV28 and TRBJ2-7; D is ambiguous. Germline CDR1 and CDR2: MDHEN and SYDVKM. Trimming removed 8 bases from V and 5 bases from J, with 16 bases in between. CDR3 length: 13 residues. The CDR3 loop is CASDNAGADEQYF. CDR3 nucleotide sequence: TGTGCCAGCGATAACGCAGGCGCCGACGAGCAGTACTTC.

The J gene is TRBJ2-7, the V gene TRBV5-1; 13 nucleotides align to TRBD2. CDR1 and CDR2 (germline): SGHRS, YFSETQ. After removal of 7 bases from V and 7 bases from J, the junction contained 5 bases not matched to a gene. The length of the CDR3 is 13 residues. CDR3 region: CASQGLAGAEQYF. CDR3 DNA: TGCGCCAGCCAAGGACTAGCGGGAGCTGAGCAGTACTTC.

The chain is built from TRBV5-1 and TRBJ2-5, with TRBD2 matching over 7 bases. The CDR3 is 14 residues long. V shed 0 bases and J 5 bases; nucleotides not matched to a gene: 4. Germline V gives CDR1 SGHRS, CDR2 YFSETQ. The CDR3 region is CASSLEAGRETQYF. CDR3 nucleotide sequence: TGCGCCAGCAGCTTGGAAGCCGGGAGGGAGACCCAGTACTTC.

The V call is TRBV30, the J call TRBJ2-1, with D uncertain. Trimming removed 2 bases at V and 8 bases at J, with 7 bases between. The V gene's germline CDR1 is GTSNPN and CDR2 SVGIG (reference sequence). CDR3 length equals 11 residues. CDR3 nucleotides: TGTGCCTGGAGTCTTGAGTATGAGCAGTTCTTC. Its translation is CAWSLEYEQFF.